This T cell receptor (beta chain) came from a study of cytomegalovirus exposure and HLA in healthy donors. Study results and caveats: Indistinguishable V segments, including TRBV6-2 and TRBV6-3, were excluded. From TCR beta sequences, most subjects' HLA-A and HLA-B alleles were reportedly predicted accurately. Some TCR beta chains (over 150 of them) were listed as cytomegalovirus-associated.

Trimming removed 3 bases from V and 6 bases from J; junction bases left unmatched: 11. This CDR3 spans 16 amino acids. CDR1 and CDR2 (germline): ENHRY, SYGVKD. As to this clone: Its specificity is unknown.

PCR employed 60 Vbeta and 13 Jbeta primers. TCRdb's table, derived via immunoSEQ multiplex PCR, lists solely in-frame clones and lacks some. The sample has more than 95,000 clones, roughly 78% seen once. This TCR derives from a young man in good health and CMV-seropositive. The genes are TRBV10-3 and TRBJ2-1, with 7 bases that match TRBD1. Sequenced sample: PBMCs. The CDR3 bases are TGTGCCATCAGTGAAGGGGGAAAGGGGGCCTCCAATGAGCAGTTCTTC. Protein sequence: CAISEGGKGASNEQFF.